The sequence of this TCR beta chain was determined in a study of blood T cell repertoires in COVID-19. Study-level information: Donors in the United States, Italy and Spain gave samples during acute or convalescent COVID-19. Nucleic acid was either cDNA or gDNA, and it came from T cells, B-cell-depleted T cells, or PBMCs.

The V and J ends lost 4 bases and 4 bases respectively, with 17 bases between them. CDR3 length equals 16 residues. The germline CDR1 and CDR2 sequences are MNHNS and SASEGT. This clone was seen just once. In the study's own analysis: It was from reference gene primer amplification that nucleated cell counts were estimated. Profiled with immunoSEQ multiplex PCR; TCRdb holds only in-frame clones, not every one. V and J calls plus clone size are reproduced from that table; the DNA served to infer D and trimming. This table has about 180,000 clones, 86% appearing once. The sequenced sample was peripheral blood. This receptor was taken from a man aged 45-65 years with active or convalescent COVID-19. This chain links TRBV6-1 with TRBJ1-5; possibly TRBD1 for D (6 bases). In nucleotides, the CDR3 is TGTGCCAGCAGTGGGACCGGTGGGGGCTTAAATCAGCCCCAGCATTTT. The encoded protein is CASSGTGGGLNQPQHF.